The clone carrying this T cell receptor (beta chain) was observed a few times. What it binds is unknown. The sample originates from a study of T-cell memory formation after mild COVID-19. Study context: TCR clusters were mostly donor specific. Regarding the study as a whole: Balance between CD4 and CD8 was seen in clones contracting day 15 to 85, and a CD4+ lean was seen in later expanders. Researchers found some responding clones in pre-infection memory, a sign that cross-reactive memory joined.

It was 5'RACE with constant-segment primers that produced the TCR alpha and TCR beta cDNA libraries, which carried sample barcodes and UMIs. TCRdb called the 5' RACE reads again in MiXCR, with one record for every CDR3 protein. The sample lists about 260,000 distinct CDR3 sequences; approximately 8% were seen once. The germline V and J ends were trimmed by 0 bases and 9 bases, with 13 bases remaining between them. CDR3 length equals 14 residues. The V gene's germline CDR1 is SGHRS and CDR2 YFSETQ. The TCR originated in a man younger than 30 who had mild COVID-19 (a few samples of this study predate the infection). Cell type and time point are not known. Sequencing was carried out using PBMCs or a T cell subset sorted from them (not recorded which). The chain has TRBV5-1 and TRBJ2-1, with D hard to call. The CDR3 protein is CASSLAVADGEQFF. The CDR3 nucleotides read TGCGCCAGCAGCTTGGCCGTCGCGGATGGTGAGCAGTTCTTC. Using reference TRBV5-1 and TRBJ2-1 for the parts outside the CDR3, the full variable domain is KAGVTQTPRYLIKTRGQQVTLSCSPISGHRSVSWYQQTPGQGLQFLFEYFSETQRNKGNFPGRFSGRQFSNSRSEMNVSTLELGDSALYLCASSLAVADGEQFFGPGTRLTVL.